In this sample, the clone carrying this T cell receptor beta chain turned up a few times. Its antigen is unknown. The table came from immunoSEQ multiplex PCR; TCRdb's copy has only in-frame clones and leaves some out. In the table there are around 17,000 clones, 55% to 70% of which are singletons. The data belong to a study of neoadjuvant anti-PD-1 for oral cavity cancer. The germline CDR1 and CDR2 sequences are MDHEN and SYDVKM. The V end was cut by 4 bases, the J end by 6 bases, with 4 bases between. This CDR3 region has 11 residues. General study findings and limits: Higher pretreatment blood Treg/Th17 ratios correlated with higher pretreatment blood and lower post-treatment tumor TCRbeta clonality.

The source was PBMCs, collected before nivolumab (anti-PD-1) treatment. The receptor was isolated from a person aged 40 to 85 with oral cavity squamous cell carcinoma. The chain links TRBV28 to TRBJ1-5; no clear D. CDR3 nucleotides: TGTGCCAGCAGTTCAGGTCAGCCCCAGCATTTT. This codes for CASSSGQPQHF.